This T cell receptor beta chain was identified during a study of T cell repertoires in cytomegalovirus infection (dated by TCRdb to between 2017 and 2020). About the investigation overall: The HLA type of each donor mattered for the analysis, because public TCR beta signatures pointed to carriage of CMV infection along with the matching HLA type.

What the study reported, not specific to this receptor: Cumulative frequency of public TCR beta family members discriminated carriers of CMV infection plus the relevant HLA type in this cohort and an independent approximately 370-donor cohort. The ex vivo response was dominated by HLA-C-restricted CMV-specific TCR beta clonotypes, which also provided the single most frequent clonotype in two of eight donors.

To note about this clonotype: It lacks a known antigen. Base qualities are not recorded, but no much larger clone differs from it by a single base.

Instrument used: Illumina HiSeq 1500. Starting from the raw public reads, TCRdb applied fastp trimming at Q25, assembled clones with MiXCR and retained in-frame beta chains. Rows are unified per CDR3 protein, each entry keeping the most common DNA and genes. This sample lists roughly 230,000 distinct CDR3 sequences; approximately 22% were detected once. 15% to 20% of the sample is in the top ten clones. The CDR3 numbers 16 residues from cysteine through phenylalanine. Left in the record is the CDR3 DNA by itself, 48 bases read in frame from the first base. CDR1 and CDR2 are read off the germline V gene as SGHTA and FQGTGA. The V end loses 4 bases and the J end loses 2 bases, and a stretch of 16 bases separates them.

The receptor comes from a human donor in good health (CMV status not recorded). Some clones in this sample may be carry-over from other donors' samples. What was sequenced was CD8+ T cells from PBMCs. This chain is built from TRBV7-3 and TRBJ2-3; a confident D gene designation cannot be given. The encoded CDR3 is CASSSTPYHSTDTQYF. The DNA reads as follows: TGTGCCAGCAGCTCTACACCCTATCACTCCACAGATACGCAGTATTTT.